This T cell receptor (beta chain) emerged from a study of CD8 T cells in Susac syndrome. General observations from the study: The study acknowledged a relatively small number of individuals in its TCR sequencing and HLA analysis.

RNA amounts of roughly 0.45 to 1 ug underwent reverse transcription with random hexamers. Using its own MiXCR run on the immunoSEQ multiplex PCR reads, TCRdb lists one record per CDR3 protein. Here the sample spans some 400,000 distinct CDR3 sequences, 75% to 90% being singletons. The CDR3 length is 14 residues. The V gene end was trimmed by 6 bases and the J gene end by 3 bases; junction bases not matched to a gene: 1. Germline loops: CDR1 ENHRY, CDR2 SYGVKD. Sequencing of TCR beta was performed on blood CD8+ T cells and on blood CD4+ T cells. Negative isolation yielded the CD8+ and CD4+ T cells, while FACS enriched the TEMRA cells. A note on this clonotype: No antigen is known for it.

The chain uses TRBV10-3 and TRBJ2-7; 14 bases fit TRBD2. Input material: CD8+ T cells from PBMCs. The clonotype originates from a human donor with multiple sclerosis. Written as DNA, the CDR3 is TGTGCCATCAGGGGACTAGCGGGGGACTACGAGCAGTACTTC. Translating gives CAIRGLAGDYEQYF.